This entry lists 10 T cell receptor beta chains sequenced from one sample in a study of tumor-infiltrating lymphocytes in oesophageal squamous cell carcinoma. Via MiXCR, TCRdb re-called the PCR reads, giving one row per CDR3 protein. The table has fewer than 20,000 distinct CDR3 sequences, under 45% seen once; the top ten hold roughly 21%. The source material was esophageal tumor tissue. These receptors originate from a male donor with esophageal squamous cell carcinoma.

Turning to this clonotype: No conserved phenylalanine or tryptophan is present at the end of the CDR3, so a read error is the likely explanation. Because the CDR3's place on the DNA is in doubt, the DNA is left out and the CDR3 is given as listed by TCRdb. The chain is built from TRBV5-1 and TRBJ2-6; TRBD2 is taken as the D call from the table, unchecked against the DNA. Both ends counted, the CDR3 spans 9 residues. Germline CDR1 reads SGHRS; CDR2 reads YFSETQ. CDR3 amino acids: CASSLQPSG.

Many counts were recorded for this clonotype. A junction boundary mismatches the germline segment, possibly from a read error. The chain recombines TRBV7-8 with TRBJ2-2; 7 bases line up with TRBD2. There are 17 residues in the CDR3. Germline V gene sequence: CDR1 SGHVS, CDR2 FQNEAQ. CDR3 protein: CASRLGRGLSSPGELFF. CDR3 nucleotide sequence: TGTGCCAGCAGATTAGGGAGGGGACTTAGCTCTCCCGGGGAGCTGTTTTTT.

The CDR3 here is CAISEWTGEADTQYF. The CDR3 bases are TGTGCCATCAGTGAGTGGACAGGGGAGGCAGATACGCAGTATTTT. This chain connects TRBV10-3 to TRBJ2-3; 9 bases are a match to TRBD1. The J segment lost 4 bases and the V segment lost 1 base, leaving 3 bases of the junction unmatched. Looked up from germline, CDR1 is ENHRY and CDR2 is SYGVKD. This CDR3 has 15 residues.

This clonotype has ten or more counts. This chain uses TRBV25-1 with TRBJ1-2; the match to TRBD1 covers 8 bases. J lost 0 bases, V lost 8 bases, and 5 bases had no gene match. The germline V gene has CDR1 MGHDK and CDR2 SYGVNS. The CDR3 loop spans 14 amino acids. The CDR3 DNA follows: TGTGCCAGCCGAGGACAGGGAACTAACTATGGCTACACCTTC. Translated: CASRGQGTNYGYTF.

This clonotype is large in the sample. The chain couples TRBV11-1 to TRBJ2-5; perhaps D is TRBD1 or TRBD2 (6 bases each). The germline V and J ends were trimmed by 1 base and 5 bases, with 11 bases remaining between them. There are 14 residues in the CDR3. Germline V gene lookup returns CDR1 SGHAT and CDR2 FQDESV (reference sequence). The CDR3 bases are TGTGCCAGCAGCTTAGGGGGGGCTGGGGAGACCCAGTACTTC. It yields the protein CASSLGGAGETQYF.

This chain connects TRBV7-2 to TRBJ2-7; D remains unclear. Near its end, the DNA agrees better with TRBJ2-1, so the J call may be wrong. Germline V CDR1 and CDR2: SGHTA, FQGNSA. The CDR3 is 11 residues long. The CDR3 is CASSLGPEQFF. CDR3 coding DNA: TGTGCCAGCAGCTTAGGTCCCGAGCAGTTCTTC.

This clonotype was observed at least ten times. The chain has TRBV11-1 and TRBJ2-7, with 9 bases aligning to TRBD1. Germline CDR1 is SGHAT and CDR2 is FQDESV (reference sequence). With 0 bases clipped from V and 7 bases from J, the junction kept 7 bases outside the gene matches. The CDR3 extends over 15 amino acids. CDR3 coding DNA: TGTGCCAGCAGCTTAGCGGGGACAGGGTCGAGGGAGCAGTACTTC. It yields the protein CASSLAGTGSREQYF.

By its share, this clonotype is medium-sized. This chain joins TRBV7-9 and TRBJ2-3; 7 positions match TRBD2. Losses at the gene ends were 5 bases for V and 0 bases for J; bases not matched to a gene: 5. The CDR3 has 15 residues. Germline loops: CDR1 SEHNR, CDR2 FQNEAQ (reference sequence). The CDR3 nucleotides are TGTGCCAGCAGCGCGGGACTAACTAGCACAGATACGCAGTATTTT. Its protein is CASSAGLTSTDTQYF.

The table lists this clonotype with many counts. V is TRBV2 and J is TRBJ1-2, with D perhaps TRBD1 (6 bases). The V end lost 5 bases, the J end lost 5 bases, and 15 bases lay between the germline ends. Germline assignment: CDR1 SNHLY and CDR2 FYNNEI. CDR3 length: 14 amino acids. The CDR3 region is CASSKPGAEYGYTF. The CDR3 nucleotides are TGTGCCAGCAGTAAACCGGGGGCGGAGTATGGCTACACCTTC.

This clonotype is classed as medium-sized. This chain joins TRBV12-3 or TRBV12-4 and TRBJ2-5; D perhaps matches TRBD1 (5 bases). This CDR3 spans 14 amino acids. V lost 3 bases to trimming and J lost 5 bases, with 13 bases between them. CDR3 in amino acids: CASSLSGLVETQYF. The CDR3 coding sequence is TGTGCCAGCAGTTTGTCAGGGTTGGTCGAGACCCAGTACTTC.